The source of this T cell receptor (beta chain) is a study of cytomegalovirus exposure and HLA in healthy donors (dated by TCRdb to the late 2010s). About the study as a whole: A later analysis indicated that the 90 to 150 validation repertoires were generated on the platform also employed for the 650 to 850 repertoires of the first cohort. The aim of the study was to test whether cataloging public T cell receptors could identify signatures of past pathogen exposure. In addition to the first cohort of roughly 670 subjects, a separate validation cohort of approximately 130 different subjects was used. The study combined high-throughput TCR immunosequencing, statistical association of individual TCRs with disease status, and machine learning to predict cytomegalovirus infection status. What the research found in general, with its limitations: In the study, approximately 160 TCR beta chains were listed as associated with cytomegalovirus. A later analysis lacked HLA typing for the validation cohort, so it scored co-occurrence in that cohort across all 130 or so repertoires. It was suggested by the authors that the approach could potentially be generalized to other disease states and immunological phenotypes. In vitro tests confirmed that a few of the cytomegalovirus-associated TCR beta chains recognize cytomegalovirus antigens. A later analysis found that TCRs clustered in the first cohort also tended to co-occur in the roughly 120 validation repertoires, with 94% of cluster scores above 0. Most TCR sequences were seen in very few donors, while some public TCRs were found in many individuals. The classifier was reported to diagnose cytomegalovirus status with high specificity and sensitivity in both the original cohort and the validation cohort.

The donors were included in the validation cohort of some 120 subjects, a group kept apart from the 666-subject first cohort. Concerning this clone: Its cognate antigen has yet to be identified. Per-nucleotide qualities are absent, and no much larger clonotype sits a single base away.

V gives up 4 bases and J gives up 6 bases, and the segment between their germline ends measures 13 bases. The germline V gene gives CDR1 as LGHNA and CDR2 as YSLEER. The CDR3 runs 13 amino acids, cysteine and phenylalanine included. Left in the record is the CDR3 DNA by itself, 39 bases read in frame from the first base. The receptor library was made with the immunoSEQ multiplex PCR assay. As for how the authors treated the data: To diagnose cytomegalovirus status from the catalog of TCR beta chain sequences, a statistical classification framework was built. Drawn from immuneACCESS, this table holds only the in-frame rearrangements with V and J called that TCRdb kept. Clones are partly lost; checked studies trace under half to an unresolved V gene and leave the rest unexplained. V and J calls and clone size are those listed in that table; D and trimming were worked out from the DNA. This sample gives more than 300,000 clones in total; 75% to 90% of them show up just once. The biggest ten clones account for around 0.84% of the sample.

In this chain, TRBV4-3 is recombined with TRBJ2-7; the D gene identity is not certain. The TCR sequence derives from a woman younger than 35 in good health and CMV-seronegative. Input material: PBMCs. The nucleotide sequence is TGCGCCAGCAGCCGCGAGACACTTGGCGAGCAGTACTTC. Translated, it reads CASSRETLGEQYF.